What follows describes a single TCR beta chain. The target antigen is unknown. At one end the junction does not follow the germline gene, possibly because of a read error. This sample was taken from a study of blood T cells in healthy people across ages. Study-level points and caveats: More naive CD4+ cells and higher diversity were found in long-lived than in aged donors.

Samples each had at least 5 micrograms of total RNA extracted. Through a sample-barcoded 5' primer and a J-beta primer mix, a second PCR was run for about 6 to 12 cycles. With 12 random nucleotides, a template-switch adaptor tagged each individual cDNA molecule. TCRdb re-derived calls from the 5' RACE reads in MiXCR, one entry per CDR3 protein. The table records roughly 1,000,000 distinct CDR3 sequences, around 27% of them present only once. The V gene's germline CDR1 is SGHKS and CDR2 YYEKEE (reference sequence). This CDR3 spans 14 amino acids. Another study also made use of these data, one on T cells of mothers and their children. This second report adds: A few healthy Caucasian mothers, along with their six children, served as the donors.

The chain joins TRBV5-5 to TRBJ1-6, with D possibly TRBD1 on 5 matching bases. The sequencing sample was made of blood. The source is a girl aged 2-10 years in good health. For the CDR3, the DNA is TGTACCAGCAGCTTGGGGCCCATCCAACCACCCCTCCACTTT. Amino acids: CTSSLGPIQPPLHF.